One and the same sample provided the 27 T cell receptor beta chains below, sequenced in a study of blood T cell repertoires in COVID-19. Sequencing was performed with immunoSEQ multiplex PCR; in TCRdb, only in-frame clones are kept and a portion is missing. The table includes approximately 490,000 clones, about nine tenths detected once. Sequenced sample: PBMCs or T cells enriched from blood (not recorded which). These receptors came from a woman in her late teens or twenties who had recovered from COVID-19.

The rearrangement uses TRBV10-2 and TRBJ2-1, with a possible D match to TRBD1 (6 bases). V was clipped by 5 bases and J by 2 bases, with 13 bases between them. The CDR3 runs 15 residues. CDR1 WSHSY and CDR2 SAAADI come from the germline V gene. The DNA of the CDR3 is TGCGCCAGCAGTTTCCCCAGGGGCGCCTACAATGAGCAGTTCTTC. As protein: CASSFPRGAYNEQFF.

This rearrangement joins TRBV2 to TRBJ2-6, with a possible D match to TRBD1 (5 bases). The V end was cut by 5 bases, the J end by 2 bases, with 7 bases between. The CDR3 is 14 residues long. Germline assignment: CDR1 SNHLY and CDR2 FYNNEI. The CDR3 sequence is CASSRQTGANVLTF. The CDR3 DNA is TGTGCCAGCAGTAGACAGACTGGGGCCAACGTCCTGACTTTC.

This chain joins TRBV19 and TRBJ2-3, with TRBD2 identical over 8 bases. Germline V CDR1 and CDR2: LNHDA, SQIVND (reference sequence). V lost 5 bases, J lost 6 bases, and 13 bases stayed unmatched. The CDR3 is 16 residues long. The CDR3 bases are TGTGCCAGTAGTTTGTTGGGCGGGGGGAAGCCGGATACGCAGTATTTT. This encodes CASSLLGGGKPDTQYF.

The rearrangement uses TRBV4-1 and TRBJ2-2, with 8 bases fitting TRBD1. V was clipped by 2 bases and J by 0 bases; unmatched bases: 2. CDR3 length equals 16 residues. Germline values: CDR1 MGHRA, CDR2 YSYEKL. CDR3 DNA sequence: TGCGCCAGCAGCCAATTGACAGGGGCGAACACCGGGGAGCTGTTTTTT. It translates to CASSQLTGANTGELFF.

This clone occurred a few times. The chain recombines TRBV6-5 with TRBJ2-7; perhaps TRBD2 as D (5 bases). This CDR3 has 13 residues. V shed 5 bases and J shed 7 bases, with 15 bases lying between them. Germline V gives CDR1 MNHEY, CDR2 SVGAGI. The CDR3: CASSPDWGAEQYF. Written as DNA, the CDR3 is TGTGCCAGCAGTCCCGACTGGGGAGCGGAGCAGTACTTC.

V is TRBV9 and J is TRBJ1-1; D perhaps matches TRBD1 (6 bases). CDR3 length: 13 amino acids. V shed 7 bases and J shed 5 bases, with 15 bases lying between them. CDR1 is SGDLS and CDR2 is YYNGEE in the germline V gene. The CDR3 loop reads CASAPTGTTEAFF. CDR3 sequence (DNA): TGTGCCAGCGCACCTACAGGGACAACTGAAGCTTTCTTT.

This chain uses TRBV4-1 with TRBJ2-7, with TRBD2 matching over 16 bases. The CDR3 covers 16 residues. The V and J ends lost 4 bases and 6 bases, in that order; junction bases with no gene match: 6. Germline V CDR1 and CDR2: MGHRA, YSYEKL. The CDR3, as DNA: TGCGCCAGCAGCCCTGTGGGACTAGCGGGGGGGCTCGAGCAGTACTTC. It is translated as CASSPVGLAGGLEQYF.

The chain links TRBV27 to TRBJ2-1; 12 nucleotides match TRBD2. CDR1 MNHEY and CDR2 SMNVEV come from the germline V gene (reference sequence). The CDR3 is made up of 16 amino acids. V lost 2 bases to trimming and J lost 8 bases; unmatched junction nucleotides: 7. CDR3: CASSLRLAGGPDEQFF. The CDR3 region has the DNA TGTGCCAGCAGTTTACGGCTAGCGGGGGGGCCCGATGAGCAGTTCTTC.

CDR3 in DNA: TGTGCCAGTAGTGCCCTATCGGGGGATGCCACAGATACGCAGTATTTT. Its translation: CASSALSGDATDTQYF. This chain uses TRBV19 with TRBJ2-3; perhaps TRBD2 as D (6 bases). With 5 bases removed from V and 2 bases from J, the gap between germline ends came to 17 bases. This CDR3 contains 16 residues. The germline V gene has CDR1 LNHDA and CDR2 SQIVND (reference sequence).

The CDR3 region is CASSLDGREGTEAFF. The DNA of the CDR3 is TGTGCCAGCAGCTTGGACGGCAGGGAAGGAACTGAAGCTTTCTTT. The chain joins TRBV5-5 to TRBJ1-1, with a possible D match to TRBD1 (5 bases). The CDR3 runs to 15 residues. The ends were cut back, 0 bases at V and 5 bases at J, with 14 bases in the middle. Germline CDR1 is SGHKS and CDR2 is YYEKEE (reference sequence).

The rearrangement uses TRBV2 and TRBJ1-2; tentatively, D is TRBD1 (6 bases). CDR1 is SNHLY and CDR2 is FYNNEI in the germline V gene. Trimming stripped 7 bases from V and 4 bases from J, with 19 bases between. The CDR3 length is 15 residues. DNA for the CDR3: TGTGCCAGCATACCGGACAGCCAAACCTTCTATGGCTACACCTTC. This translates into CASIPDSQTFYGYTF.

The chain is built from TRBV15 and TRBJ2-1; 12 nucleotides line up with TRBD2. Germline V gives CDR1 LNHNV, CDR2 YYDKDF (reference sequence). The CDR3 has 17 residues. The junction had 14 bases not matched to a gene; V was cut back by 0 bases and J by 14 bases. CDR3 residues: CATSRDRMLAGGRLEFF. The CDR3 DNA is TGTGCCACCAGCAGAGATAGGATGCTAGCGGGGGGGCGTTTGGAGTTCTTC.

This clone was recorded once. This chain links TRBV2 with TRBJ1-2; 8 bases line up with TRBD1. CDR1 and CDR2 from the germline V gene are SNHLY and FYNNEI. V dropped 3 bases and J dropped 6; count of bases not matched to a gene: 6. CDR3 length equals 14 residues. DNA of the CDR3: TGTGCCAGCAGTGAGGTCCAGGGGGCGCATGGCTACACCTTC. Residues: CASSEVQGAHGYTF.

The V and J genes are TRBV9 and TRBJ2-7; D uncertain. V lost 2 bases, J lost 3 bases, and 12 bases lay in between. The V gene's germline CDR1 is SGDLS and CDR2 YYNGEE. The CDR3 is 14 residues long. The CDR3 DNA is TGTGCCAGCAGCGTTATGGCGGAGAACTACGAGCAGTACTTC. Protein sequence: CASSVMAENYEQYF.

This chain connects TRBV7-9 to TRBJ1-6; D is possibly TRBD1 (5 bases). The CDR3 contains 16 residues. V lost 2 bases, J lost 3 bases, and 11 bases lay in between. The germline V gene has CDR1 SEHNR and CDR2 FQNEAQ (reference sequence). The CDR3 protein is CASSLKRDYYNSPLHF. The CDR3 coding sequence is TGTGCCAGCAGCTTAAAAAGGGACTACTATAATTCACCCCTCCACTTT.

The chain combines TRBV19 with TRBJ1-6; D ambiguous. Trimming removed 5 bases at V and 0 bases at J, with 20 bases between. This CDR3 comprises 19 residues. CDR1 is LNHDA and CDR2 is SQIVND in the germline V gene (reference sequence). CDR3 region: CASSLSTRERGSYNSPLHF. The DNA of the CDR3 is TGTGCCAGTAGTCTCTCAACCCGAGAGCGAGGCTCCTATAATTCACCCCTCCACTTT.

The chain links TRBV19 to TRBJ2-7, with D perhaps TRBD2 (6 bases). Germline CDR1 is LNHDA and CDR2 is SQIVND (reference sequence). The CDR3 has 15 residues. V was shortened by 7 bases and J by 2 bases, with 18 bases between the two germline ends. This CDR3 reads CASKISGGKAYEQYF. The CDR3 nucleotides are TGTGCCAGTAAAATCTCTGGGGGGAAGGCCTACGAGCAGTACTTC.

The CDR3 spells CASRPGRSSGMRNQPQHF. The CDR3 DNA reads TGTGCCAGCAGGCCGGGCAGATCCTCAGGGATGCGTAATCAGCCCCAGCATTTT. This chain connects TRBV28 to TRBJ1-5, with D tentatively TRBD1 (5 bases). This CDR3 is built from 18 residues. The V and J ends lost 6 bases and 4 bases respectively, with 25 bases between them. Germline-derived CDR1 and CDR2 are MDHEN and SYDVKM. Full variable domain (rest looked up from reference TRBV28 and TRBJ1-5): DVKVTQSSRYLVKRTGEKVFLECVQDMDHENMFWYRQDPGLGLRLIYFSYDVKMKEKGDIPEGYSVSREKKERFSLILESASTNQTSMYLCASRPGRSSGMRNQPQHFGDGTRLSIL.

The count of this clone is one. V usage is TRBV12-3 or TRBV12-4 and J usage is TRBJ2-4, with D unclear. The CDR3 length is 12 residues. Trimming removed 5 bases at V and 7 bases at J, with 9 bases between. CDR3 sequence reads: CASSPGQNIQYF. As DNA, the CDR3 is TGTGCCAGCAGTCCGGGTCAGAACATTCAGTACTTC.

This rearrangement joins TRBV7-2 to TRBJ1-6; TRBD1 might be the D (5 bases). V lost 2 bases, J lost 9 bases, and 8 bases lay in between. CDR3 size: 13 residues. Germline CDR1 reads SGHTA; CDR2 reads FQGNSA. CDR3 bases: TGTGCCAGCAGCTTATTAGGGGTTTCACCCCTCCACTTT. Residues: CASSLLGVSPLHF.

J is TRBJ1-2 and V is TRBV24-1; D is uncertain. Trimming left V 5 bases short and J 6 bases short, with 9 bases between. This CDR3 is 12 amino acids long. Germline values: CDR1 KGHDR, CDR2 SFDVKD. The CDR3 reads CATSGGEDGYTF. CDR3 nucleotides: TGTGCCACCAGTGGGGGAGAGGATGGCTACACCTTC.

V is TRBV6-1 and J is TRBJ2-1, with 10 bases matching TRBD2. This CDR3 has 15 residues. The trim removed 6 bases at V and 4 bases at J, leaving 6 bases unmatched. CDR1 MNHNS and CDR2 SASEGT come from the germline V gene. The CDR3 spells CASRHSGGVYNEQFF. DNA for the CDR3: TGTGCCAGCAGACACAGCGGGGGGGTATACAATGAGCAGTTCTTC.

The chain has TRBV30 and TRBJ1-1; a weak D match, TRBD1 (6 bases). Germline CDR1 GTSNPN, CDR2 SVGIG (reference sequence). Trimming removed 3 bases at V and 4 bases at J, with 15 bases between. This CDR3 region has 14 residues. CDR3 loop: CAWSLSAGATEAFF. DNA of the CDR3: TGTGCCTGGAGCCTAAGCGCAGGGGCCACTGAAGCTTTCTTT.

V usage is TRBV5-1 and J usage is TRBJ2-5; 11 positions agree with TRBD2. V lost 2 bases and J lost 5; bases outside the gene matches: 8. The CDR3 has 16 residues. The germline V gene has CDR1 SGHRS and CDR2 YFSETQ. The CDR3 protein is CASSFETSGADETQYF. As DNA, the CDR3 is TGCGCCAGCAGCTTTGAGACTAGCGGGGCGGATGAGACCCAGTACTTC.

Only a few counts were recorded for this clone. This chain joins TRBV7-9 and TRBJ2-3; TRBD1 matches at 8 bases. With V trimmed by 6 bases and J by 6 bases, 2 bases remained unmatched. Germline V CDR1 and CDR2: SEHNR, FQNEAQ (reference sequence). This CDR3 is 12 amino acids long. The CDR3 DNA reads TGTGCCAGCAGTCCAGGGGGCGATACGCAGTATTTT. It translates to CASSPGGDTQYF.

The chain joins TRBV12-5 to TRBJ2-5, with 8 bases aligning to TRBD1. V gave up 0 bases and J gave up 4 bases; unmatched junction bases: 10. Germline CDR1 reads LGHNT; CDR2 reads FRNRAP. The length of the CDR3 is 17 residues. The CDR3 DNA is TGTGCTAGTGGTTTGGTATTTTGGACAGGGTCGGGAGAGACCCAGTACTTC. The encoded protein is CASGLVFWTGSGETQYF.

In this sample, this clone turned up once. This chain uses TRBV7-9 with TRBJ1-6; D is unclear. The V and J ends lost 1 base and 7 bases respectively, with 8 bases between them. The CDR3 contains 14 residues. CDR1 is SEHNR, CDR2 FQNEAQ, per germline (reference sequence). The CDR3 DNA follows: TGTGCCAGCAGCTTAGGGCCGGGGAATTCACCCCTCCACTTT. Protein product: CASSLGPGNSPLHF.